The T cell receptor (beta chain) described here comes from a study of glioma-infiltrating T cells after dendritic cell vaccination. The CDR3 is made up of 15 amino acids. V was pared by 6 bases and J by 0 bases, with 9 bases between. Germline CDR1 is MNHNS and CDR2 is SASEGT. This clone appeared a single time. Assay: immunoSEQ multiplex PCR; the TCRdb copy retains only in-frame clones and omits some. The sample lists approximately 67,000 clones; about 86% were seen once. Material: blood, obtained before dendritic cell vaccination. This chain joins TRBV6-1 and TRBJ1-6; TRBD1 might be the D (5 bases). The sequence came from a human donor with glioblastoma. The CDR3 DNA sequence: TGTGCCAGCAGACGACAGAGCTCCTATAATTCACCCCTCCACTTT. Translating it yields CASRRQSSYNSPLHF.